Listed below are T cell receptor beta chains from one sample, sequenced in a study of T cells in Graves' hyperthyroidism and ophthalmopathy. MiXCR was run by TCRdb on the multiplex PCR reads, yielding one entry per CDR3 protein. Found here are fewer than 550,000 distinct CDR3 sequences, approximately 25% of them singletons; the top ten hold around 11%. The sample was blood. The source of these receptors is a woman aged 30 to 39 with Graves' ophthalmopathy. CDR3s include the opening cysteine and the closing phenylalanine or tryptophan. Each record gives: V gene, J gene, clone size, D gene, CDR3 DNA, CDR3 protein. The D gene is left open where the match is weak. Rows give clone size only sometimes, using once, few, many, or a class for an expanded clone.

v_gene: TRBV30
j_gene: TRBJ1-2
abundance: -
d_gene: -
CDR3nt: TGTGCGTCGGGTGTGAACTATGGCTACACCTTC
CDR3aa: CASGVNYGYTF

v_gene: TRBV6-1
j_gene: TRBJ1-5
abundance: few
d_gene: TRBD1
CDR3nt: TGTGCCAGCAGTGTACAGGGGACGGGCAATCAGCCCCAGCATTTT
CDR3aa: CASSVQGTGNQPQHF

v_gene: TRBV15
j_gene: TRBJ2-7
abundance: few
d_gene: TRBD2
CDR3nt: TGTGCCACCAGCAGAGAGCCCAGACTAGCGGGTAACTCCTACGAGCAGTACTTC
CDR3aa: CATSREPRLAGNSYEQYF

v_gene: TRBV6-2/TRBV6-3
j_gene: TRBJ1-5
abundance: many
d_gene: -
CDR3nt: TGTGCCAGCAGAAGACAGAATCAGCCCCAGCATTTT
CDR3aa: CASRRQNQPQHF

v_gene: TRBV6-1
j_gene: TRBJ1-5
abundance: many
d_gene: -
CDR3nt: TGTGCCAGCAGTGCCGACAGCTGGGAGACAAATCAGCCCCAGCATTTT
CDR3aa: CASSADSWETNQPQHF

v_gene: TRBV27
j_gene: TRBJ1-1
abundance: many
d_gene: -
CDR3nt: TGTGCCAGCAGTTTAGGGACTCATCCGAACACTGAAGCTTTCTTT
CDR3aa: CASSLGTHPNTEAFF

v_gene: TRBV27
j_gene: TRBJ1-1
abundance: -
d_gene: -
CDR3nt: TGTGCCAGCAGTTCCCGGAGCGGTAGTATCACTGAAGCTTTCTTT
CDR3aa: CASSSRSGSITEAFF

v_gene: TRBV7-9
j_gene: TRBJ1-1
abundance: many
d_gene: -
CDR3nt: TGTGCCAGCAGCTTGGCTCTTGGGCGGAACACTGAAGCTTTCTTT
CDR3aa: CASSLALGRNTEAFF

v_gene: TRBV6-2/TRBV6-3
j_gene: TRBJ1-5
abundance: many
d_gene: -
CDR3nt: TGTGCCAGCAGTCAACCGATTGTGAGCAATCAGCCCCAGCATTTT
CDR3aa: CASSQPIVSNQPQHF

v_gene: TRBV27
j_gene: TRBJ1-5
abundance: many
d_gene: -
CDR3nt: TGTGCCAGCAGTTTTTCAGGGGTTCAGCCCCAGCATTTT
CDR3aa: CASSFSGVQPQHF

v_gene: TRBV12-3/TRBV12-4
j_gene: TRBJ1-4
abundance: -
d_gene: TRBD1
CDR3nt: TGTGCCAGCAGTCATCCTGCAGGGGGCGGTGAAAAACTGTTTTTT
CDR3aa: CASSHPAGGGEKLFF

v_gene: TRBV20-1
j_gene: TRBJ2-5
abundance: -
d_gene: TRBD2
CDR3nt: TGCAGTGCACATCATAGCGGGAACTACCAAGAGACCCAGTACTTC
CDR3aa: CSAHHSGNYQETQYF

v_gene: TRBV2
j_gene: TRBJ1-1
abundance: many
d_gene: -
CDR3nt: TGTGCCAGCAGGACGACGATGAACACTGAAGCTTTCTTT
CDR3aa: CASRTTMNTEAFF

v_gene: TRBV19
j_gene: TRBJ1-5
abundance: -
d_gene: -
CDR3nt: TGTGCCAGTAGTAAGACCGCAGTAGGAGGGACCAGCAATCAGCCCCAGCATTTT
CDR3aa: CASSKTAVGGTSNQPQHF

v_gene: TRBV30
j_gene: TRBJ2-7
abundance: -
d_gene: TRBD2
CDR3nt: TGTGCCTGGACATCAGAAGCGGGGGGGACCTACGAGCAGTACTTC
CDR3aa: CAWTSEAGGTYEQYF

v_gene: TRBV4-1
j_gene: TRBJ1-3
abundance: many
d_gene: -
CDR3nt: TGCGCCAGCAGCCAAGGTCCCGGCCACCTATCTGGAAACACCATATATTTT
CDR3aa: CASSQGPGHLSGNTIYF

v_gene: TRBV7-9
j_gene: TRBJ2-2
abundance: many
d_gene: -
CDR3nt: TGTGCCAGCAGCGACCAGGCGAACACCGGGGAGCTGCTTTTT
CDR3aa: CASSDQANTGELLF

v_gene: TRBV5-6
j_gene: TRBJ1-2
abundance: -
d_gene: -
CDR3nt: TGTGCCAGCAGCCCAGAGACGGAGTTCGTCATCTCGTATGGCTACACCTTC
CDR3aa: CASSPETEFVISYGYTF

v_gene: TRBV2
j_gene: TRBJ1-1
abundance: -
d_gene: -
CDR3nt: TGTGCCAGCCTCGACAGGTCCTGGGGAAACACTGAAGCTTTCTTT
CDR3aa: CASLDRSWGNTEAFF

v_gene: TRBV7-2
j_gene: TRBJ2-7
abundance: -
d_gene: TRBD2
CDR3nt: TGTGCCAGCAGCTTGGTGGGAGGGCCTCGGGACGAGCAGTACTTC
CDR3aa: CASSLVGGPRDEQYF

v_gene: TRBV28
j_gene: TRBJ1-2
abundance: many
d_gene: TRBD1
CDR3nt: TGTGCCAGCAGGCAACAGGGGGCTGACTATGGCTACACCTTC
CDR3aa: CASRQQGADYGYTF

v_gene: TRBV4-3
j_gene: TRBJ2-7
abundance: many
d_gene: -
CDR3nt: TGCGCCAGCAGCCAAGCCCCTAGCGTTGGACTCGAGCAGTACTTC
CDR3aa: CASSQAPSVGLEQYF

v_gene: TRBV4-1
j_gene: TRBJ1-1
abundance: few
d_gene: -
CDR3nt: TGCGCCAGCAGCCAAGATTGGGTTTCGGGAGGAGTCGAAGCTTTCTTT
CDR3aa: CASSQDWVSGGVEAFF

v_gene: TRBV24-1
j_gene: TRBJ2-7
abundance: -
d_gene: TRBD2
CDR3nt: TGTGCCACCAGTGACCGACTAGCTCCCGAGCAGTACTTC
CDR3aa: CATSDRLAPEQYF

v_gene: TRBV19
j_gene: TRBJ1-5
abundance: many
d_gene: -
CDR3nt: TGTGCCAGTAGTCCAGCGGGGGGGCAGCCCCAGCATTTT
CDR3aa: CASSPAGGQPQHF

v_gene: TRBV6-5
j_gene: TRBJ2-7
abundance: many
d_gene: -
CDR3nt: TGTGCCAGCAGTTCCGCCTTTTCGACGGCATACGAGCAGTACTTC
CDR3aa: CASSSAFSTAYEQYF

v_gene: TRBV10-3
j_gene: TRBJ1-5
abundance: many
d_gene: -
CDR3nt: TGTGCCATCAGTGACAGCATCTTGGGCAATCAGCCCCAGCATTTT
CDR3aa: CAISDSILGNQPQHF

v_gene: TRBV13
j_gene: TRBJ1-1
abundance: many
d_gene: -
CDR3nt: TGTGCCAGCAGCGGGCAGAGGGGCACTGAAGCTTTCTTT
CDR3aa: CASSGQRGTEAFF

v_gene: TRBV20-1
j_gene: TRBJ2-7
abundance: -
d_gene: TRBD1
CDR3nt: TGCAGTGCTAGAGAGGGACAGGGCGAATCTGACGAGCAGTACTTC
CDR3aa: CSAREGQGESDEQYF

v_gene: TRBV20-1
j_gene: TRBJ2-5
abundance: -
d_gene: TRBD2
CDR3nt: TGCAGTGCTCCGGGACTAGCGGGGGAAGAGACCCAGTACTTC
CDR3aa: CSAPGLAGEETQYF

v_gene: TRBV28
j_gene: TRBJ1-2
abundance: many
d_gene: -
CDR3nt: TGTGCCAGCAGTCCCGCCCGGGTTGACGCCTATGGCTACACCTTC
CDR3aa: CASSPARVDAYGYTF

v_gene: TRBV28
j_gene: TRBJ2-7
abundance: few
d_gene: TRBD2
CDR3nt: TGTGCCAGCAGGACACCCGGGACGGGAGGATACGAGCAGTACTTC
CDR3aa: CASRTPGTGGYEQYF

v_gene: TRBV12-3/TRBV12-4
j_gene: TRBJ1-1
abundance: -
d_gene: -
CDR3nt: TGTGCCAGCAGTTTCCAGGCCATGAACACTGAAGCTTTCTTT
CDR3aa: CASSFQAMNTEAFF

v_gene: TRBV6-1
j_gene: TRBJ1-2
abundance: many
d_gene: -
CDR3nt: TGTGCCAGCAGTAAAGAGGGAGGCTACACCTTC
CDR3aa: CASSKEGGYTF

v_gene: TRBV3-1
j_gene: TRBJ2-7
abundance: many
d_gene: -
CDR3nt: TGTGCCAGCAGCGCAGGGACGGACTCCTCCTACGAGCAGTACTTC
CDR3aa: CASSAGTDSSYEQYF

v_gene: TRBV29-1
j_gene: TRBJ1-1
abundance: many
d_gene: -
CDR3nt: TGCAGCGTTGCGGAGGGGAGGACTGAAGCTTTCTTT
CDR3aa: CSVAEGRTEAFF

v_gene: TRBV4-1
j_gene: TRBJ1-2
abundance: many
d_gene: -
CDR3nt: TGCGCCAGCAGCCAAGGTCCAGAATCCTATGGCTACACCTTC
CDR3aa: CASSQGPESYGYTF

v_gene: TRBV5-4
j_gene: TRBJ1-2
abundance: many
d_gene: TRBD1
CDR3nt: TGTGCCAGCAGCTTGGGAACAGGGGGCAAAAGGAACTATGGCTACACCTTC
CDR3aa: CASSLGTGGKRNYGYTF

v_gene: TRBV6-1
j_gene: TRBJ1-5
abundance: -
d_gene: -
CDR3nt: TGTGCCAGCAGCTTCAACAGAATCAATCAGCCCCAGCATTTT
CDR3aa: CASSFNRINQPQHF

v_gene: TRBV12-3/TRBV12-4
j_gene: TRBJ1-2
abundance: many
d_gene: TRBD1
CDR3nt: TGTGCCAGCGGGGGACAGGGATGGTATGGCTACACCTTC
CDR3aa: CASGGQGWYGYTF

v_gene: TRBV15
j_gene: TRBJ1-2
abundance: many
d_gene: -
CDR3nt: TGTGCCACCAGCAGAACGGAAGAGTATGGCTACACCTTC
CDR3aa: CATSRTEEYGYTF

v_gene: TRBV7-9
j_gene: TRBJ1-1
abundance: -
d_gene: -
CDR3nt: TGTGCCAGCAGCCTACAAACAGGGACAGCTTTCTTT
CDR3aa: CASSLQTGTAFF

v_gene: TRBV6-5
j_gene: TRBJ2-6
abundance: -
d_gene: TRBD1
CDR3nt: TGTGCCAGCAGTTCGACAGGGGGAACTGGGGCCAACGTCCTGACTTTC
CDR3aa: CASSSTGGTGANVLTF

v_gene: TRBV29-1
j_gene: TRBJ1-1
abundance: -
d_gene: -
CDR3nt: TGCAGCTACACCCGTCCCAGGGGCACTGAAGCTTTCTTT
CDR3aa: CSYTRPRGTEAFF

v_gene: TRBV7-2
j_gene: TRBJ1-2
abundance: -
d_gene: TRBD1
CDR3nt: TGTGCCAGCAGCTTGACAGGGAGGGAGGCTGGCTACACCTTC
CDR3aa: CASSLTGREAGYTF

v_gene: TRBV6-1
j_gene: TRBJ2-7
abundance: -
d_gene: -
CDR3nt: TGTGCCAGCAGTGAAGCGCGGCTAGGGACCTACGAGCAGTACTTC
CDR3aa: CASSEARLGTYEQYF

v_gene: TRBV12-3/TRBV12-4
j_gene: TRBJ1-5
abundance: many
d_gene: -
CDR3nt: TGTGCCAGCAGCCGACCTGATCAGCCCCAGCATTTT
CDR3aa: CASSRPDQPQHF

v_gene: TRBV12-3/TRBV12-4
j_gene: TRBJ1-1
abundance: many
d_gene: -
CDR3nt: TGTGCCAGCAGTTCCCGCACAGGGATGTGGACTGAAGCTTTCTTT
CDR3aa: CASSSRTGMWTEAFF

v_gene: TRBV29-1
j_gene: TRBJ2-5
abundance: many
d_gene: TRBD2
CDR3nt: TGCAGCGTTGAAGATCTAGCGGGGGGGCAGGAGACCCAGTACTTC
CDR3aa: CSVEDLAGGQETQYF

v_gene: TRBV10-3
j_gene: TRBJ1-2
abundance: many
d_gene: -
CDR3nt: TGTGCCACCAAGGTGCCGGATGGCTACACCTTC
CDR3aa: CATKVPDGYTF

v_gene: TRBV6-1
j_gene: TRBJ1-1
abundance: -
d_gene: TRBD1
CDR3nt: TGTGCCAGCAGAGAACCCCCGGGACAGTTGAACACTGAAGCTTTCTTT
CDR3aa: CASREPPGQLNTEAFF

v_gene: TRBV24-1
j_gene: TRBJ1-2
abundance: -
d_gene: -
CDR3nt: TGTGCCAGCAGTTTAGCGCTGGGACATCAAAACTATGGCTACACCTTC
CDR3aa: CASSLALGHQNYGYTF

v_gene: TRBV3-1
j_gene: TRBJ1-2
abundance: many
d_gene: -
CDR3nt: TGTGCCAGCAGCCCACAGGGAAGGGATGGCTACACCTTC
CDR3aa: CASSPQGRDGYTF